Below, one T cell receptor beta chain is given with its context. Its cognate antigen is unknown. Sequencing was performed with immunoSEQ multiplex PCR; in TCRdb, only in-frame clones are kept and a portion is missing. Of some 85,000 clones in the sample, over 60% were seen once. This entry belongs to a study of cytotoxic CD8 clonotypes in ibrutinib-treated CLL. Study context: Samples averaged about 260,000 productive templates and around 91,000 productive rearrangements. Study-wide findings and caveats: Baseline clonality, higher than in age-matched healthy donors, tracked circulating CD8+ T-cell counts.

Per the germline V gene, CDR1 is SGHTA and CDR2 is FQGNSA. With 2 bases clipped from V and 0 bases from J, the junction kept 1 base outside the gene matches. This CDR3 has 16 amino acids. The TCR originated in a human donor with chronic lymphocytic leukemia. This specimen was PBMCs, taken after 24 months of ibrutinib treatment. V gene TRBV7-2 combines with J gene TRBJ2-6, with 7 bases fitting TRBD2. DNA of the CDR3: TGTGCCAGCAGCTTAAGGGAGGGCTCTGGGGCCAACGTCCTGACTTTC. It translates to CASSLREGSGANVLTF.